Listed here are 18 T cell receptor beta chains from one sample, sequenced in a study of T cells after somatic rescue of genetic block. The protocol was immunoSEQ multiplex PCR, while the TCRdb copy is restricted to in-frame clones and leaves out a portion. The sample records 13,000 or so clones, roughly two thirds being singletons. The specimen sequenced was peripheral blood mononuclear cells (PBMCs). The receptors were sampled from a boy younger than 18.

This clone was seen more than once but under ten times. J is TRBJ2-5 and V is TRBV5-1; 13 positions agree with TRBD2. Germline V gene sequence: CDR1 SGHRS, CDR2 YFSETQ. This CDR3 region has 15 residues. The V segment lost 3 bases and the J segment 2 bases; nucleotides outside the gene matches: 1. CDR3 sequence (DNA): TGCGCCAGCAGCTCACTAGCGGGGGGGCAAGAGACCCAGTACTTC. This gives the protein CASSSLAGGQETQYF. Full variable domain (outside the CDR3, taken from reference TRBV5-1 and TRBJ2-5): KAGVTQTPRYLIKTRGQQVTLSCSPISGHRSVSWYQQTPGQGLQFLFEYFSETQRNKGNFPGRFSGRQFSNSRSEMNVSTLELGDSALYLCASSSLAGGQETQYFGPGTRLLVL.

The V call is TRBV5-1, the J call TRBJ2-7; D gene unclear. CDR1 is SGHRS and CDR2 is YFSETQ in the germline V gene. The CDR3 sequence is 12 residues long. V was trimmed by 4 bases and J by 5 bases, leaving 10 bases between them. The CDR3 nucleotides are TGCGCCAGCAGCCTCCCGGACCACGAGCAGTACTTC. As protein: CASSLPDHEQYF.

This chain connects TRBV7-3 to TRBJ2-1; 7 nucleotides match TRBD2. The trim removed 2 bases at V and 8 bases at J, leaving 3 bases unmatched. This CDR3 has 13 residues. Germline loops: CDR1 SGHTA, CDR2 FQGTGA. The CDR3 loop is CASSLGLGYEQFF. The CDR3 coding sequence is TGTGCCAGCAGCTTAGGACTAGGCTATGAGCAGTTCTTC. Full variable domain (remainder filled in from reference TRBV7-3 and TRBJ2-1): GAGVSQTPSNKVTEKGKYVELRCDPISGHTALYWYRQSLGQGPEFLIYFQGTGAADDSGLPNDRFFAVRPEGSVSTLKIQRTERGDSAVYLCASSLGLGYEQFFGPGTRLTVL.

The chain employs TRBV5-1 and TRBJ1-5, with 11 bases matching TRBD1. The ends lost 4 bases at V and 10 bases at J; junction bases unmatched: 13. The CDR3 consists of 16 residues. Per germline, CDR1 SGHRS and CDR2 YFSETQ. In DNA, the CDR3 is TGCGCCAGCAGCCCATACCCCGGGACAGGGGGTTCCCCCCAGCATTTT. It translates to CASSPYPGTGGSPQHF.

This clone was observed a handful of times. The V call is TRBV28, the J call TRBJ1-2; a possible D gene is TRBD1 (6 bases). Germline CDR1 is MDHEN and CDR2 is SYDVKM. With 5 bases removed from V and 0 bases from J, the gap between germline ends came to 10 bases. CDR3 size: 14 residues. As DNA, the CDR3 is TGTGCCAGCAGTCCATGGACAGCTAACTATGGCTACACCTTC. This codes for CASSPWTANYGYTF.

V gene TRBV7-8 combines with J gene TRBJ1-1, with 7 bases identical to TRBD1. Germline CDR1 and CDR2: SGHVS and FQNEAQ. The CDR3 has 11 residues. Losses at the gene ends were 3 bases for V and 9 bases for J; bases not matched to a gene: 1. The CDR3 DNA is TGTGCCAGCAGCTTGGGACAGCAAGCTTTCTTT. The encoded protein is CASSLGQQAFF.

This clone was seen a few times. The J gene is TRBJ1-3, the V gene TRBV5-5; D not certain. V was cut by 0 bases and J by 0 bases, with 7 bases left in between. Per germline, CDR1 SGHKS and CDR2 YYEKEE (reference sequence). CDR3 length equals 15 residues. As DNA, the CDR3 is TGTGCCAGCAGCTTGGACCGTTACTCTGGAAACACCATATATTTT. This gives the protein CASSLDRYSGNTIYF.

DNA of the CDR3: TGTGCCAGCCTAGCGGGAGCCCCGCGGACCGGGGAGCTGTTTTTT. Translation: CASLAGAPRTGELFF. V and J are TRBV2 and TRBJ2-2, with 10 bases aligning to TRBD2. V lost 8 bases and J lost 5; bases outside the gene matches: 8. Germline V gene data show CDR1 as SNHLY and CDR2 as FYNNEI. This CDR3 has 15 residues.

The V gene is TRBV28, the J gene TRBJ1-2, with D possibly being TRBD1 (6 bases). The CDR3 loop spans 14 amino acids. Per germline, CDR1 MDHEN and CDR2 SYDVKM. The V and J ends lost 8 bases and 3 bases respectively, with 16 bases between them. In DNA, the CDR3 is TGTGCCAGCCGCCTCGGGGGGGCGGACTATGGCTACACCTTC. Protein product: CASRLGGADYGYTF.

This chain connects TRBV7-9 to TRBJ2-7; 10 bases match TRBD2. Germline CDR1 is SEHNR and CDR2 is FQNEAQ (reference sequence). This CDR3 contains 16 residues. V dropped 6 bases and J dropped 3; count of bases not matched to a gene: 11. CDR3 sequence: CASSYGLAVPDYEQYF. In nucleotides, the CDR3 is TGTGCCAGCAGTTACGGACTAGCGGTCCCTGACTACGAGCAGTACTTC.

DNA for the CDR3: TGTGCCAGCAGTTTCCATGTAGACAGGGTTGAAAAACTGTTTTTT. This codes for CASSFHVDRVEKLFF. V is TRBV28 and J is TRBJ1-4, with 7 nucleotides matching TRBD1. CDR1 and CDR2 from the germline V gene are MDHEN and SYDVKM. Trimming removed 3 bases from V and 7 bases from J; junction bases left unmatched: 8. This CDR3 spans 15 amino acids. The whole variable domain, filled in from reference TRBV28 and TRBJ1-4, reads DVKVTQSSRYLVKRTGEKVFLECVQDMDHENMFWYRQDPGLGLRLIYFSYDVKMKEKGDIPEGYSVSREKKERFSLILESASTNQTSMYLCASSFHVDRVEKLFFGSGTQLSVL.

This clone has more than one count but fewer than ten. The rearrangement joins TRBV23-1 to TRBJ1-5; weak D call: TRBD1 (6 bases). TRBV23-1 falls under the ORF class, with uncertain function. V shed 4 bases and J shed 1 base, with 8 bases lying between them. The CDR3 sequence is 14 residues long. The DNA for the CDR3 is TGCGCCAGCAGTCCGCAGGGGAGCAATCAGCCCCAGCATTTT. Amino acids: CASSPQGSNQPQHF.

V gene TRBV28 combines with J gene TRBJ2-7; D gene ambiguous. This CDR3 region has 11 residues. V lost 7 bases and J 4 bases, leaving 8 bases between the germline ends. In germline, CDR1 is MDHEN, CDR2 SYDVKM. DNA for the CDR3: TGTGCCAGCATGAGAGAATACGAGCAGTACTTC. Amino acids: CASMREYEQYF. The full variable domain, completed using reference TRBV28 and TRBJ2-7, is DVKVTQSSRYLVKRTGEKVFLECVQDMDHENMFWYRQDPGLGLRLIYFSYDVKMKEKGDIPEGYSVSREKKERFSLILESASTNQTSMYLCASMREYEQYFGPGTRLTVT.

This clone was picked up a small number of times. The V call is TRBV11-2, the J call TRBJ2-1; D gene unclear. This CDR3 has 15 residues. The V end lost 5 bases, the J end lost 7 bases, and 18 bases lay between the germline ends. CDR1 and CDR2 (germline): SGHAT, FQNNGV. CDR3 nucleotide sequence: TGTGCCAGCAGCCCCCGCACAAATGATCGGAATGAGCAGTTCTTC. It specifies CASSPRTNDRNEQFF.

This clone was recorded once. The chain carries TRBV19 and TRBJ2-2; D is perhaps TRBD2 (6 bases). This CDR3 is 13 amino acids long. Trimming took 3 bases from V and 6 from J, leaving 8 bases between them. CDR1 and CDR2 from the germline V gene are LNHDA and SQIVND (reference sequence). The CDR3 coding sequence is TGTGCCAGTAGTATCCGGGGGTCCGGGGAGCTGTTTTTT. Encoded protein: CASSIRGSGELFF. Based on the CDR3 plus reference TRBV19 and TRBJ2-2, the full variable domain is DGGITQSPKYLFRKEGQNVTLSCEQNLNHDAMYWYRQDPGQGLRLIYYSQIVNDFQKGDIAEGYSVSREKKESFPLTVTSAQKNPTAFYLCASSIRGSGELFFGEGSRLTVL.

The V call is TRBV6-1, the J call TRBJ2-3; D is ambiguous. V lost 3 bases and J lost 2, with 6 bases in between. This CDR3 comprises 13 residues. Per the germline V gene, CDR1 is MNHNS and CDR2 is SASEGT. Here the CDR3 reads CASSDWYTDTQYF. For the CDR3, the DNA is TGTGCCAGCAGTGACTGGTACACAGATACGCAGTATTTT.

J is TRBJ2-5 and V is TRBV6-1; 8 nucleotides line up with TRBD1. The CDR3 extends over 15 amino acids. Germline values: CDR1 MNHNS, CDR2 SASEGT. The ends lost 5 bases at V and 7 bases at J; junction bases unmatched: 12. The CDR3: CASSSTGDRPGTQYF. The CDR3 DNA sequence: TGTGCCAGCAGTTCTACCGGGGACAGGCCAGGGACCCAGTACTTC.

V and J are TRBV5-4 and TRBJ2-1; 14 bases align to TRBD2. This CDR3 comprises 16 residues. V shed 1 base and J 5 bases; nucleotides not matched to a gene: 2. Per germline, CDR1 SGHNT and CDR2 YYREEE (reference sequence). The CDR3 DNA is TGTGCCAGCAGCTTGCGACTAGCGGGAGGGCACAATGAGCAGTTCTTC. This gives the protein CASSLRLAGGHNEQFF. The full variable domain, completed using reference TRBV5-4 and TRBJ2-1, is ETGVTQSPTHLIKTRGQQVTLRCSSQSGHNTVSWYQQALGQGPQFIFQYYREEENGRGNFPPRFSGLQFPNYSSELNVNALELDDSALYLCASSLRLAGGHNEQFFGPGTRLTVL.